This T cell receptor (beta chain) was identified in a study of T-cell reconstitution after alpha-beta-depleted transplantation in children. With 4 bases clipped from V and 4 bases from J, the junction kept 12 bases outside the gene matches. This CDR3 is 16 amino acids long. The authors prepared the TCRbeta library with unique molecular identifiers. TCRdb reprocessed the PCR reads via MiXCR and lists one record per CDR3 protein. The sample consists of around 600,000 distinct CDR3 sequences, around 17% of them appearing once. The sequence derives from a human donor who donated a stem cell graft to a child with acute myeloid leukemia. V is TRBV12-3 or TRBV12-4 and J is TRBJ1-1; 7 bases agree with TRBD1. The sequences come from PBMCs from the stem cell graft donor, collected from the stem cell graft. DNA of the CDR3: TGTGCCAGCAGTTGGTGGGGCGAGGGGGCGCCCACTGAAGCTTTCTTT. The encoded protein is CASSWWGEGAPTEAFF.